This T cell receptor beta chain was captured by sequencing in a study of Ad26.COV2.S vaccination and SARS-CoV-2 variants. Study overall: Participants got Ad26.COV2.S intramuscularly, once or twice 56 days apart.

The CDR3 covers 15 residues. V was pared by 7 bases and J by 0 bases, with 12 bases between. From germline, CDR1 is LNHDA and CDR2 SQIVND (reference sequence). Repertoires were generated with immunoSEQ multiplex PCR, while TCRdb's copy carries only in-frame clones and drops some. The table records 300,000 to 400,000 clones, approximately 86% of them present only once. The sample's treatment: some 19 received Ad26.COV2.S at low or high dose, single or two shots; a few received placebo; per-sample allocation not given. Sampling happened 63 days after the first vaccine or placebo injection. The rearrangement links TRBV19 to TRBJ1-4, with TRBD1 as a possible D gene (5 bases). The sequence derives from a person aged 18-60 years who received the Ad26.COV2.S COVID-19 vaccine or a placebo. The sequenced sample was peripheral blood, obtained in a trial of Ad26.COV2.S vaccine versus placebo. The CDR3 DNA reads TGTGCCAGTATGGCCCCGACAGCAACTAATGAAAAACTGTTTTTT. This translates into CASMAPTATNEKLFF.